This T cell receptor (beta chain) was recorded in a study of naive and memory T cell subsets. Germline CDR1 SGHKS, CDR2 YYEKEE (reference sequence). This CDR3 contains 14 residues. V shed 2 bases and J shed 4 bases, with 12 bases lying between them. CMV status came from CD4+ IFNgamma after overnight CMV lysate stimulation. Cells stained for CD3, CD4, CD8, CD45RA and CD27 were sorted into four subsets. This clonotype appeared many times. Two oligonucleotides, mixed equimolar, formed the beta constant-region primer covering TRBC1 and TRBC2. TCRdb ran MiXCR on the UMI-ligation and nested PCR reads and lists one entry per CDR3 protein. The table records some 100,000 distinct CDR3 sequences, roughly 7.3% of them present only once.

This chain connects TRBV5-5 to TRBJ2-5, with TRBD1 as a possible D gene (6 bases). This sequence was found in a human donor in good health. The sequencing input was central memory CD4+ T cells from blood. CDR3 DNA sequence: TGTGCCAGCAGCTTTAGGGGGTCTAGAGAGACCCAGTACTTC. Translation gives CASSFRGSRETQYF.